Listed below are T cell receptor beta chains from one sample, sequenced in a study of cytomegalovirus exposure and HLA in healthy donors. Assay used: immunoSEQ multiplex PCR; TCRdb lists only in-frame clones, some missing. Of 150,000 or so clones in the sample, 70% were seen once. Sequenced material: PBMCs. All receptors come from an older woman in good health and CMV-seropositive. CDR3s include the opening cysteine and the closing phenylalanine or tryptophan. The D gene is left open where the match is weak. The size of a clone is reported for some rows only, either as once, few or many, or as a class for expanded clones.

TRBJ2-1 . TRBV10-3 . TGTGCCATCAGTGGCGACTCCACGCAGTTCTTC CAISGDSTQFF
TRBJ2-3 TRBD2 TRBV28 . TGTGCCAGCAGCCAATATGGGGGAGGGCCCGGGTCCCCCCCAGATACGCAGTATTTT CASSQYGGGPGSPPDTQYF
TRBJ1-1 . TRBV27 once TGTGCCAGCAGCCCCTTCGGCAGGCCAAGGAACACTGAAGCTTTCTTT CASSPFGRPRNTEAFF
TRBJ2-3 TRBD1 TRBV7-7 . TGTGCCAGCGGGACAGGTGGTAGCACAGATACGCAGTATTTT CASGTGGSTDTQYF
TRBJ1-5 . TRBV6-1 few TGTGCCACTAGGGAGGGGTTTGTCAATCAGCCCCAGCATTTT CATREGFVNQPQHF
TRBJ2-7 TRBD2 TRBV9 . TGTGCCAGCAGCGTAGAAGGACTAGCGGAAAGCGAGCAGTACTTC CASSVEGLAESEQYF
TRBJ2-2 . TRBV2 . TGTGCCAGCAGTCCTAACAGGAACACCGGGGAGCTGTTTTTT CASSPNRNTGELFF
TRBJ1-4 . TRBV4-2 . TGTGCCAGCAGCCAAGACGGGTCCCACCCGAGGATTGATGAAAAACTGTTTTTT CASSQDGSHPRIDEKLFF
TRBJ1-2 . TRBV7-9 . TGTGCCAGCGCCGAGAGCGGACGAGTAGACACCTTC CASAESGRVDTF
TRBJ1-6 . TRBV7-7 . TGTGCCAGCAGCTTAGCGGAGCATTCACCCCTCCACTTT CASSLAEHSPLHF
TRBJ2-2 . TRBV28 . TGTGCCAGCAGTTTACAGGGGACCGGGGAGCTGTTTTTT CASSLQGTGELFF
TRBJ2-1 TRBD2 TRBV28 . TGTGCCAGCAGTTCTTGGACTAGCGGGAACAATGAGCAGTTCTTC CASSSWTSGNNEQFF
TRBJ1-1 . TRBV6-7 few TGTGCCAGCAGTGAAGATGGGGGGATGGACACTGAAGCTTTCTTT CASSEDGGMDTEAFF
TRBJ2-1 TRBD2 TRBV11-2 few TGTGCCAGCAGCTCTCTGACTAGCGGGGCCTACAATGAGCAGTTCTTC CASSSLTSGAYNEQFF
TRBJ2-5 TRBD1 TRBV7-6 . TGTGCCAGCAGCTTAGCCACAGCCTCAGGGGGCTGGGAGACCCAGTACTTC CASSLATASGGWETQYF
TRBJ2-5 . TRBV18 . TGTGCCAGCTCAAGGGACACTAGCCAAGAGACCCAGTACTTC CASSRDTSQETQYF
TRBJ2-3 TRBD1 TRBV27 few TGTGCCAGCAGCCGGGGGACAGGGTTTACAGATACGCAGTATTTT CASSRGTGFTDTQYF
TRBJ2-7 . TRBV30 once TGTGCCTGGAGTGCCCTCGGGATGGGCCACGAGCAGTACTTC CAWSALGMGHEQYF
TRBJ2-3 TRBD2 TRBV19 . TGTGCCAGTAGTGTCCTCTTAGCGGGAGGGCAGGATACGCAGTATTTT CASSVLLAGGQDTQYF
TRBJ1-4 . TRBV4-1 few TGCGCCAGCAGCCCCGGGGGGGACAAGACCCGTAAACTGTTTTTT CASSPGGDKTRKLFF
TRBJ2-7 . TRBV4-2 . TGTGCCAGCAGCCAACACAGGCTCTACGAGCAGTACTTC CASSQHRLYEQYF
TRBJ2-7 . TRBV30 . TGTGCCTGGAGTGTCAGTTCCTACGAGCAGTACTTC CAWSVSSYEQYF
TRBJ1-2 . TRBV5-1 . TGCGCCAGCAGCTTGGCGGACAGAAATAACTATGGCTACACCTTC CASSLADRNNYGYTF
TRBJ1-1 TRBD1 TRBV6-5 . TGTGCCAGCAGGGGGACAGGGAACACTGAAGCTTTCTTT CASRGTGNTEAFF
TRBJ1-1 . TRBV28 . TGTGCCAGCTCCTCGGACACTGAAGCTTTCTTT CASSSDTEAFF
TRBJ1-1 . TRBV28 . TGTGCCAGCAGCGGCGGGGGTTCAGTCACTGAAGCTTTCTTT CASSGGGSVTEAFF
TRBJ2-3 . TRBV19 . TGTGCCAGTAGTATAGCCCTCGGACAAACCAATACGCAGTATTTT CASSIALGQTNTQYF
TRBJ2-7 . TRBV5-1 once TGCGCCAGCAGCCCCGGAGGGGGGCAGGGGGGTTACGAGCAGTACTTC CASSPGGGQGGYEQYF
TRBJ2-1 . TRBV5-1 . TGCGCCAGCAGCTTAGGTCAGGGATTCTACAATGAGCAGTTCTTC CASSLGQGFYNEQFF
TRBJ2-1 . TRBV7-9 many TGTGCCAGCAGCTTATCCGGGGGACCATACAATGAGCAGTTCTTC CASSLSGGPYNEQFF
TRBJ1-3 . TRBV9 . TGTGCCAGCAGCGCCCCGGGGACTGGAAACACCATATATTTT CASSAPGTGNTIYF
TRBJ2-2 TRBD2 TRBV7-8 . TGTGCCAGCGGGGGACTAGCGGGATACACCGGGGAGCTGTTTTTT CASGGLAGYTGELFF
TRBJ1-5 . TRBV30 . TGTGCCTGGAGATCTCCCGGGGGAAGCAATCAGCCCCAGCATTTT CAWRSPGGSNQPQHF
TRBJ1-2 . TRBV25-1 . TGTGCCAGCACCGCTGGGGGCCCCTCCTATGGCTACACCTTC CASTAGGPSYGYTF
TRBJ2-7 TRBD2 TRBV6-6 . TGTGCCAGCAGTCTCTTCGGCGGGAGTGGTTCCTACGAGCAGTACTTC CASSLFGGSGSYEQYF
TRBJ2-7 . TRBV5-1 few TGCGCCAGCACCCCAAACTACTACGAGCAGTACTTC CASTPNYYEQYF
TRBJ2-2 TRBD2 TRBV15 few TGTGCCACCAGAACTAGCGGGTTAAACACCGGGGAGCTGTTTTTT CATRTSGLNTGELFF